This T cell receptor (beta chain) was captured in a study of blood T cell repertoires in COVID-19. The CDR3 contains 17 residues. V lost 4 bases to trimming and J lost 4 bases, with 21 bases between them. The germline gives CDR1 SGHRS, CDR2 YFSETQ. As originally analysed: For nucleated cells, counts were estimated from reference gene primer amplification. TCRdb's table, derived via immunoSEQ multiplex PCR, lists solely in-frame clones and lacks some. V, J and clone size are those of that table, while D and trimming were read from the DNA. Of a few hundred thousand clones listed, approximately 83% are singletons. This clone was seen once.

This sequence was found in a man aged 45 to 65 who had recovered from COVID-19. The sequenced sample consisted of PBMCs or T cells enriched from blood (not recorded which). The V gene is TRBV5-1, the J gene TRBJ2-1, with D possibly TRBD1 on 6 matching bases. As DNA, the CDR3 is TGCGCCAGCAGCCCCAGGCAACAGGGCGGTGGGTACAATGAGCAGTTCTTC. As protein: CASSPRQQGGGYNEQFF.